The source of this T cell receptor beta chain is a study of T cell repertoires in cytomegalovirus infection. Whole-study context: Evidence of both CMV infection and a matching HLA type came from public TCR beta signatures. Broader study findings: CMV-specific HLA-C-restricted TCR beta clonotypes dominated the ex vivo response.

V was cut by 6 bases and J by 1 base, with 10 bases left in between. The CDR3 runs 13 residues. Germline V CDR1 and CDR2: SQVTM, ANQGSEA. Turning to this clonotype: No antigen is known for it.

MiXCR was run by TCRdb on the reads, yielding one entry per CDR3 protein. This sample has around 180,000 distinct CDR3 sequences, with 28% found just once. This chain connects TRBV29-1 to TRBJ2-1; D call uncertain. The origin of this receptor is a human donor in good health (CMV status not recorded). Some clones in this sample may be carry-over from other donors' samples. Sequencing used PBMCs. CDR3 protein: CSVQVGSYNEQFF. CDR3 nucleotide sequence: TGCAGCGTCCAGGTGGGGTCCTACAATGAGCAGTTCTTC.